The entry below describes one T cell receptor (beta chain). A single base separates this from a much larger clone, so it may be a read error. The tissue used was unsorted bulk material of about 17-33 mg. RNA and DNA were co-extracted from it with the AllPrep DNA/RNA mini kit. Per germline, CDR1 ENHRY and CDR2 SYGVKD. The germline V and J ends were trimmed by 0 bases and 10 bases, with 16 bases remaining between them. The CDR3 has 14 residues. This sample stems from a study of tumor-infiltrating lymphocytes in primary liver carcinoma. With a constant-region primer, TCR beta cDNA was made from roughly 500 ng of total RNA. For TCR beta, libraries were produced by three nested multiplex PCR rounds using slightly modified ARM-PCR. Two initial PCR rounds of around 10 cycles each paired TRBV1-TRBV30 forward primers with a C-beta reverse primer. In TCRdb, the multiplex PCR reads were re-called with MiXCR into one record per CDR3 protein. The sample contains about 130,000 distinct CDR3 sequences, under 65% of which appear only once.

The sequence derives from an older woman with primary liver carcinoma and hepatitis B virus infection. The chain is built from TRBV10-3 and TRBJ2-7; perhaps TRBD2 as D (6 bases). Material: liver tumor tissue from sampling region 3. Specified subset: tumor region T3, left-lateral pole. CDR3 bases: TGTGCCATCAGTGAGTCGGGGGGTCTTGACAACCAGTACTTC. Its protein is CAISESGGLDNQYF.